The 4 T cell receptor beta chains below all came from one sample that was sequenced in a study of blood T cell repertoires in COVID-19. This table comes from immunoSEQ multiplex PCR, and its TCRdb copy is limited to in-frame clones, with some not included. The repertoire holds under 300,000 clones, with 80% to 90% as singletons. Source material: peripheral blood. All receptors derive from a man in his fifties or sixties with acute or convalescent COVID-19.

The chain carries TRBV2 and TRBJ1-5; D remains unclear. The CDR3 sequence is 15 residues long. The V end lost 4 bases, the J end lost 1 base, and 11 bases lay between the germline ends. Germline CDR1 and CDR2: SNHLY and FYNNEI. DNA of the CDR3: TGTGCCAGCAGTGTCCAGTCCACCAGCAATCAGCCCCAGCATTTT. Translated: CASSVQSTSNQPQHF.

The chain is built from TRBV19 and TRBJ2-1; 8 nucleotides line up with TRBD2. The trim removed 0 bases at V and 9 bases at J, leaving 4 bases unmatched. This CDR3 spans 14 amino acids. The germline CDR1 and CDR2 sequences are LNHDA and SQIVND (reference sequence). The CDR3 DNA reads TGTGCCAGTAGTATAGATCCCCGGGGGGGTGAGCAGTTCTTC. Its translation: CASSIDPRGGEQFF.

CDR3 coding DNA: TGCGCCAGCAGCCCCTGGACAGGGTCCCACAATGAGCAGTTCTTC. It encodes CASSPWTGSHNEQFF. The J gene is TRBJ2-1, the V gene TRBV5-1; the match to TRBD1 covers 8 bases. The J segment lost 5 bases and the V segment lost 4 bases, leaving 8 bases of the junction unmatched. The CDR3 contains 15 residues. The germline V gene has CDR1 SGHRS and CDR2 YFSETQ.

The rearrangement links TRBV12-5 to TRBJ2-2, with 11 bases matching TRBD2. Trimming cost V 8 bases and J 9 bases; bases outside gene matches: 5. Germline V gene lookup returns CDR1 LGHNT and CDR2 FRNRAP. This CDR3 comprises 13 residues. CDR3 residues: CASRSSGRRELFF. In DNA form, the CDR3 reads TGTGCTAGTAGGTCTAGCGGGAGGCGGGAGCTGTTTTTT. The complete variable domain, with remaining parts taken from reference TRBV12-5 and TRBJ2-2, reads DARVTQTPRHKVTEMGQEVTMRCQPILGHNTVFWYRQTMMQGLELLAYFRNRAPLDDSGMPKDRFSAEMPDATLATLKIQPSEPRDSAVYFCASRSSGRRELFFGEGSRLTVL.